This TCR beta chain comes out of a study of blood T cells in healthy people across ages. Study summary: Per every two T cells, about one barcoded beta molecule was captured by template switching. Study-wide results and limits: TCR beta diversity per million T cells fell roughly linearly with age. Diversity estimates from one million T cells were considered underestimates.

The sample providers were healthy Caucasian people from Russia, aged about 6 to 90. This clonotype was found a few times. Its specificity is unknown. The CDR3 has 17 residues. The V and J ends lost 5 bases and 4 bases, in that order; junction bases with no gene match: 13. Primed by a sample-barcoded 5' primer and a J-beta primer mix, a second PCR proceeded for roughly 7 to 12 cycles. TCRdb reprocessed the 5' RACE reads with MiXCR, giving one entry per CDR3 protein. Of about 800,000 distinct CDR3 sequences detected, 20% to 30% appear once; the ten largest clones hold around 3.6%. The sample was also reused in another study, on T cells of mothers and their children.

The TCR originated in a boy between 10 and 17 years old in good health. The J gene is TRBJ2-5, the V gene TRBV12-3 or TRBV12-4; TRBD2 aligns across 10 bases. The sequenced material came from blood. Written as DNA, the CDR3 is TGTGCCAGCAGTGTGCTCGGTAGCGGGGGGTATGGAGAGACCCAGTACTTC. This codes for CASSVLGSGGYGETQYF.